The text below deals with one T cell receptor (beta chain). Its antigen is not known. Losses at the gene ends were 7 bases for V and 6 bases for J; bases not matched to a gene: 14. Per germline, CDR1 GTSNPN and CDR2 SVGIG (reference sequence). This CDR3 is 15 amino acids long. This sample is drawn from a study of cytomegalovirus exposure and HLA in healthy donors. Overall study: From HLA-typed donors, an early data release held roughly 89 million unique TCRs.

Whole-study findings and limits: In vitro work confirmed that a few CMV-associated chains recognize CMV antigens. It was assumed in the presence/absence analyses that sequencing depth was roughly uniform across donors.

The PCR contained 60 Vbeta and 13 Jbeta primers. This table comes from immunoSEQ multiplex PCR, and its TCRdb copy is limited to in-frame clones, with some not included. The sample has around 64,000 clones; approximately 85% are singletons. What was sequenced was PBMCs. The chain is built from TRBV30 and TRBJ2-2; 7 bases match TRBD2. The sequence was collected from a female donor in good health and CMV-seronegative. CDR3 in amino acids: CAFPGQRGGAGELFF. DNA for the CDR3: TGTGCCTTCCCAGGTCAGCGGGGAGGGGCCGGGGAGCTGTTTTTT.